This record covers a single TCR beta chain. Its target is unknown. PCR employed 60 Vbeta and 13 Jbeta primers. TCRdb keeps only in-frame clones here, not all; method: immunoSEQ multiplex PCR. The repertoire holds 140,000 to 150,000 clones, with 60% to 85% as singletons. The sample originates from a study of cytomegalovirus exposure and HLA in healthy donors. The study's findings and limits: The records held CMV serostatus as the only immune exposure information. There were some V segments, including TRBV6-2 and TRBV6-3, excluded as indistinguishable. Among TCR beta chains, those listed as cytomegalovirus-associated numbered over 150.

The CDR3 has 14 residues. V lost 6 bases and J lost 0, with 12 bases in between. In germline, CDR1 is MNHEY, CDR2 SVGAGI. Input material: PBMCs. This clonotype was obtained from a man aged 30 to 39 in good health and CMV-seronegative. The J gene is TRBJ2-7, the V gene TRBV6-5, with a weak D call TRBD2 (6 bases). The CDR3 DNA reads as TGTGCCAGCAGAAGGGACTCTAGCTCCTACGAGCAGTACTTC. It encodes CASRRDSSSYEQYF.